This TCR beta chain emerged from a study of T cell responses to AZD1222 COVID-19 vaccine. Study results and limitations: Rises in breadth and depth of Spike-specific TCRs came after two AZD1222 doses.

On this clone: What it recognizes is unknown.

The protocol was immunoSEQ multiplex PCR, while the TCRdb copy is restricted to in-frame clones and leaves out a portion. The sample includes 120,000 or so clones, approximately 90% of them seen just once. The germline V and J ends were trimmed by 4 bases and 0 bases, with 6 bases remaining between them. The germline V gene encodes CDR1 LGHDT and CDR2 YNNKEL (reference sequence). This CDR3 region has 14 residues. Sequenced material: peripheral blood, taken on day 0 of MenACWY control vaccination. This TCR was recovered from an adult in good health. The rearrangement uses TRBV3-1 (or the pseudogene TRBV3-2) and TRBJ2-2, with unresolved D. CDR3 residues: CASSPRTNTGELFF. The CDR3 region has the DNA TGTGCCAGCAGCCCGAGGACGAACACCGGGGAGCTGTTTTTT.